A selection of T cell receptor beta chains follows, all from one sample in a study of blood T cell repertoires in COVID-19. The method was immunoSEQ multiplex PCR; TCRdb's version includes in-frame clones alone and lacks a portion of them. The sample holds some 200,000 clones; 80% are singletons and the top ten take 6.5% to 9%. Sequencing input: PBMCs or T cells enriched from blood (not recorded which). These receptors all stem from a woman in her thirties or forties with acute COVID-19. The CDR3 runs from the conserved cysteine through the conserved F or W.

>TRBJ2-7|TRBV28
CASSFRRDEQYF
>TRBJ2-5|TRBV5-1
CASSLAVRGGETQYF
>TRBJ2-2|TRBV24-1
CATSGRGNTGELFF
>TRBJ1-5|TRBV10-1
CASSRSQGSQPQHF
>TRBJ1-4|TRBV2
CASSGETGDWEKLFF
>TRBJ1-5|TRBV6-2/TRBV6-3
CASSTRDGGVSNQPQHF
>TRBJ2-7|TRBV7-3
CASSLDPGGGTGEQYF
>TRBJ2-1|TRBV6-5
CASRATGNSYNEQFF
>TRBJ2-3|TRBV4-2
CASSQDGRGYGDTQYF
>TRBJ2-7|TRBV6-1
CASSGQGLVNFYEQYF
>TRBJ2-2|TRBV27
CASSLSGVANTGELFF
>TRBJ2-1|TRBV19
CASSIPRGGEQFF
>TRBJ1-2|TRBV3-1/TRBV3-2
CASSQVTWQGNYGYTF
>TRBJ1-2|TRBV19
CASSGSSGQPGGYTF
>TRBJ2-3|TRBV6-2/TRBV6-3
CASSRQGNTDTQYF
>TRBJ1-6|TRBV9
CASSVEGILNSPLHF
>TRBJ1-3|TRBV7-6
CASSLGAVPAWGNTIYF
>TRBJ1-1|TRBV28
CASTRPRDRQEAFF
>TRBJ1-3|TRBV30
CAWSLDRYGNTIYF
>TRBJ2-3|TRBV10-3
CAIGAGVADTQYF
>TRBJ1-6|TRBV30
CAWSVLHSLSSPLHF
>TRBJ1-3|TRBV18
CASSPGTTGNTIYF
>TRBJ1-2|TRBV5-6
CASSLDPGGSGYTF
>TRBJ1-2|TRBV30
CAWSVQGDFNYGYTF
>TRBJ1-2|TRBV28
CASRFFAGTGKNYGYTF
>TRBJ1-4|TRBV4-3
CASSQGQGLGEKLFF
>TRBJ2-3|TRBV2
CASKGDRGYTDTQYF
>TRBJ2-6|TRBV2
CASTNRGQRANVLTF
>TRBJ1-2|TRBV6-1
CASSEARSGGYTF
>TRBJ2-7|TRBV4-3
CASSQHRLLASYEQYF
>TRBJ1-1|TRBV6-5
CASSYSTQGLKREAFF
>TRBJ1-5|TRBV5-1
CASSRDWGQPQHF
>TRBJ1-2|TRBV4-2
CASSQGTGGYVGYTF
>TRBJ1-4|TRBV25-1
CASSESQGTNEKLFF
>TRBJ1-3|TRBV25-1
CASSQGLGNTIYF
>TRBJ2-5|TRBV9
CASSPGQAQETQYF
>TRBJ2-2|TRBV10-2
CASSAVAGELFF
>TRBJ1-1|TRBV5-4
CASSLGQAVAFF
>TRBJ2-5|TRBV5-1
CASSPPAGRGTQYF
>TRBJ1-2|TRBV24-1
CATSKGTDDGYTF
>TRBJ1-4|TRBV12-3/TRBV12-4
CASSLGVREKLFF
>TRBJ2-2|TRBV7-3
CASAPTAASTGELFF
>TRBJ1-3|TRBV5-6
CASSHPVGNTIYF
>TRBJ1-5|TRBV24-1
CATSGQGDQPQHF
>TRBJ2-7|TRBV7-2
CASSPRTSGSRYEQYF
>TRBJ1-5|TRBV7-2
CASRRGGASSNQPQHF
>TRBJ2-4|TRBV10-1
CASITRGSRTGSLIGNIQYF
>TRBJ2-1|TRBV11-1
CASSRDWSSYNEQFF
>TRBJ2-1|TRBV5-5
CASSLQGLVIGNEQFF
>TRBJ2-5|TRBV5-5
CASSLVGSREETQYF
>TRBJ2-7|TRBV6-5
CASSYEGGRSYEQYF
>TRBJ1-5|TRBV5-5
CASSLLAVNQPQHF
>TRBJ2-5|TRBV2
CASSVEWTSGRAAETQYF